These 4 T cell receptor beta chains originate from one sample sequenced in a study of read filtering for tumor transcriptome and immune sequencing. The library was built from roughly 400 ng RNA with molecular barcoded adaptors for alpha/delta and beta/gamma chains. MiXCR, run by TCRdb on the reads, gives a single entry per CDR3 protein. The table has roughly 41,000 distinct CDR3 sequences, roughly an eighth seen once; the top ten hold 35% to 45%. The sequenced material came from a population of CD138-negative cells sorted from bone marrow. The origin of the receptors is a donor over 35 with multiple myeloma.

This clonotype was counted between two and nine times. The chain carries TRBV9 and TRBJ2-3, with D unresolved. Per the germline V gene, CDR1 is SGDLS and CDR2 is YYNGEE. With 3 bases removed from V and 2 bases from J, the gap between germline ends came to 16 bases. The CDR3 is made up of 16 amino acids. CDR3 in DNA: TGTGCCAGCAGCGAGTCCCCCACCGGATCCACAGATACGCAGTATTTT. This encodes CASSESPTGSTDTQYF.

The table lists this clonotype with many counts. V is TRBV29-1 and J is TRBJ2-3, with D possibly called TRBD1 or TRBD2 (6 bases each). From germline, CDR1 is SQVTM and CDR2 ANQGSEA. V lost 5 bases and J lost 5, with 14 bases in between. The CDR3 is made up of 13 amino acids. The CDR3 nucleotides read TGCAGCGTTATGGGGGGCGTAGGAGATACGCAGTATTTT. It encodes CSVMGGVGDTQYF.

As to this clonotype: With a much larger clone just one base away, this may be a read error. V gene TRBV12-3 or TRBV12-4 combines with J gene TRBJ2-5; 8 bases map to TRBD1. The CDR3 runs to 14 residues. V was clipped by 2 bases and J by 5 bases; unmatched bases: 4. This chain's CDR3 is CASSLQGAEETQYF. The CDR3 DNA is TGTGCCAGCAGTTTACAGGGGGCCGAGGAGACCCAGTACTTC.

A word on this clonotype: With a far larger clone one base away, a read error is the likely cause. CDR3 in DNA: TGTGCCAGCGGCCAGGGACTAGCGGAAGCCTACGAGCAGTACTTC. Protein product: CASGQGLAEAYEQYF. The J gene is TRBJ2-7, the V gene TRBV4-2; 11 positions match TRBD2. CDR1 is LGHNA, CDR2 YNFKEQ, per germline. The CDR3 is 15 residues long.